These T cell receptor beta chains were read from a single sample in a study of OX40 agonist ivuxolimab in advanced cancers. Measured with immunoSEQ multiplex PCR; TCRdb has only the in-frame clones, and not every one. The sample lists about 110,000 clones; 85% to 95% were seen once. The specimen comprised CD4+ or CD8+ T cells sorted from blood, sampled in a trial of the OX40 agonist ivuxolimab. The receptors were gathered from an adult with an advanced solid tumor such as melanoma, head and neck, liver or kidney cancer. The CDR3 runs from the conserved cysteine through the conserved F or W. A D gene is named only where the DNA matches it firmly. The size of a clone is reported for some rows only, either as once, few or many, or as a class for expanded clones.

j_call d_call v_call clone_size cdr3_aa cdr3_nt
TRBJ2-1 - TRBV30 - CAWSRGSSYNEQFF TGTGCCTGGAGTAGGGGCAGCTCCTACAATGAGCAGTTCTTC
TRBJ2-3 - TRBV7-9 - CASSLRDSTDTQYF TGTGCCAGCAGCTTAAGGGACAGCACAGATACGCAGTATTTT
TRBJ2-2 - TRBV19 - CASRGLQNTGELFF TGTGCCAGTAGGGGATTACAGAACACCGGGGAGCTGTTTTTT
TRBJ1-2 TRBD1 TRBV29-1 - CSVGTGGDYGYTF TGCAGCGTTGGGACAGGGGGGGACTATGGCTACACCTTC
TRBJ1-2 TRBD1 TRBV15 - CATSRGRDRHNYGYTF TGTGCCACCAGCAGAGGCCGGGACAGGCATAACTATGGCTACACCTTC
TRBJ2-2 - TRBV19 once CASSTRRGRSAGELFF TGTGCCAGTAGTACCCGGAGGGGAAGGTCCGCCGGGGAGCTGTTTTTT
TRBJ1-6 - TRBV12-1 - CASSHLQGTDNSPLHF TGTGCCAGCAGTCATCTACAGGGTACGGACAATTCACCCCTCCACTTT
TRBJ2-3 - TRBV6-5 - CASRSNTDTQYF TGTGCCAGCAGATCAAACACAGATACGCAGTATTTT
TRBJ2-5 TRBD2 TRBV4-1 - CASSRSGGGETQYF TGCGCCAGCAGCCGGAGCGGGGGCGGTGAGACCCAGTACTTC
TRBJ1-5 - TRBV19 once CASSTTGHHSQPQHF TGTGCCAGTAGCACCACGGGTCATCATTCCCAGCCCCAGCATTTT
TRBJ1-2 - TRBV7-9 - CASSFMGGLMNYGYTF TGTGCCAGCAGCTTCATGGGGGGGTTGATGAACTATGGCTACACCTTC
TRBJ2-7 - TRBV4-1 - CASSQEDSVLGRYEQYF TGCGCCAGCAGCCAAGAGGACTCGGTCTTGGGGCGCTACGAGCAGTACTTC
TRBJ2-5 TRBD2 TRBV5-4 - CASSNPTIAGAETQYF TGTGCCAGCAGCAACCCTACAATAGCGGGGGCAGAGACCCAGTACTTC
TRBJ1-5 - TRBV5-6 once CASSSQPGTSIGDNQPQHF TGTGCCAGCAGCTCACAACCCGGGACGTCCATCGGGGATAATCAGCCCCAGCATTTT
TRBJ2-7 - TRBV5-5 - CASSLLGGPLYF TGTGCCAGCAGCTTGTTGGGGGGACCCCTTTACTTC
TRBJ1-6 TRBD1 TRBV6-6 once CASRGQVNSPLHF TGTGCCAGCAGAGGACAGGTTAATTCACCCCTCCACTTT
TRBJ2-1 TRBD2 TRBV19 - CASISLGTSGDEQFF TGTGCCAGTATCTCCCTGGGGACTAGCGGGGATGAGCAGTTCTTC
TRBJ2-3 TRBD2 TRBV5-1 - CASSRKTSGGATDTQYF TGCGCCAGCAGCCGAAAGACTAGCGGGGGGGCAACAGATACGCAGTATTTT
TRBJ2-1 TRBD2 TRBV18 - CASSPLLGTSGDNEQFF TGTGCCAGCTCACCACTGTTAGGGACTAGCGGGGATAATGAGCAGTTCTTC
TRBJ2-4 - TRBV6-5 once CASSRTSFAKNIQYF TGTGCCAGCAGTCGTACTAGCTTCGCCAAAAACATTCAGTACTTC
TRBJ2-1 TRBD2 TRBV5-1 - CASSTRTSGSSSYNEQFF TGCGCCAGCAGCACGAGGACTAGCGGGTCGAGCTCCTACAATGAGCAGTTCTTC
TRBJ2-2 TRBD2 TRBV30 once CAWSLLSQISGGARGRELFF TGTGCCTGGAGCCTCTTGTCCCAAATTAGCGGGGGGGCCCGGGGCCGGGAGCTGTTTTTT
TRBJ1-1 - TRBV6-1 - CASSEWTKNTEAFF TGTGCCAGCAGTGAATGGACAAAGAACACTGAAGCTTTCTTT
TRBJ1-2 - TRBV7-9 - CASSLARTFGYGYTF TGTGCCAGCAGCTTAGCAAGGACCTTCGGTTATGGCTACACCTTC
TRBJ1-3 - TRBV5-1 - CASRGDDGNTIYF TGCGCCAGCAGGGGGGACGATGGAAACACCATATATTTT
TRBJ2-6 - TRBV14 - CASSVSGANVLTF TGTGCCAGCAGCGTCTCTGGGGCCAACGTCCTGACTTTC
TRBJ1-4 TRBD1 TRBV7-8 - CASSFRTGGLGEKLFF TGTGCCAGCAGCTTTCGGACAGGGGGCTTGGGTGAAAAACTGTTTTTT
TRBJ1-2 TRBD1 TRBV30 - CAWSDGQGAVGYTF TGTGCCTGGAGCGATGGACAGGGGGCGGTTGGCTACACCTTC
TRBJ1-5 - TRBV5-1 - CASSLEGMANQPQHF TGCGCCAGCAGCTTGGAGGGGATGGCCAATCAGCCCCAGCATTTT
TRBJ1-2 - TRBV19 - CASSIDRDGGYTF TGTGCCAGTAGTATAGACAGGGACGGGGGCTACACCTTC
TRBJ2-2 - TRBV6-5 - CASRSLGEGIGELFF TGTGCCAGCAGATCCCTGGGAGAAGGGATCGGGGAGCTGTTTTTT
TRBJ2-5 - TRBV7-9 - CASSLAGRQETQYF TGTGCCAGCAGCTTAGCGGGCAGACAAGAGACCCAGTACTTC
TRBJ1-5 - TRBV5-1 - CASSLGGYSNQPQHF TGCGCCAGCAGCTTAGGAGGTTATAGCAATCAGCCCCAGCATTTT
TRBJ2-3 - TRBV10-3 - CAISESNQGSDTQYF TGTGCCATCAGTGAGTCGAATCAGGGTTCGGATACGCAGTATTTT
TRBJ2-1 - TRBV19 once CASKGGDRNYNEQFF TGTGCCAGTAAGGGGGGGGACAGGAACTACAATGAGCAGTTCTTC
TRBJ1-5 - TRBV6-1 - CASSGRRQEGRAQHF TGTGCCAGCAGTGGTCGAAGACAGGAGGGGAGAGCCCAGCATTTT
TRBJ1-1 TRBD1 TRBV5-1 - CASSLAGTGNEAFF TGCGCCAGCAGCTTGGCCGGGACAGGGAATGAAGCTTTCTTT
TRBJ1-5 - TRBV2 - CASKRGGGPQHF TGTGCCAGCAAGCGGGGCGGGGGGCCCCAGCATTTT
TRBJ2-7 - TRBV6-6 - CASRLRWDYEQYF TGTGCCAGCAGACTCCGTTGGGACTACGAGCAGTACTTC
TRBJ1-1 - TRBV2 - CAGGIQGFTEAFF TGTGCCGGTGGAATACAGGGATTCACTGAAGCTTTCTTT
TRBJ2-5 TRBD1 TRBV6-1 - CASSEAGGRETQYF TGTGCCAGCAGTGAAGCAGGGGGCCGTGAGACCCAGTACTTC
TRBJ2-1 - TRBV4-1 - CASSHLAGGSYNEQFF TGCGCCAGCAGCCATCTTGCCGGGGGCTCCTACAATGAGCAGTTCTTC
TRBJ1-2 - TRBV28 - CASSTGGGYGYTF TGTGCCAGCTCAACTGGGGGAGGATATGGCTACACCTTC
TRBJ2-7 - TRBV11-2 - CASSRGGLAHEQYF TGTGCCAGCTCCCGAGGGGGGTTGGCCCACGAGCAGTACTTC
TRBJ2-1 TRBD2 TRBV5-1 - CASSLSGLNKRVRNEQFF TGCGCCAGCAGCTTGTCGGGACTAAACAAGAGAGTGAGGAATGAGCAGTTCTTC
TRBJ1-2 TRBD1 TRBV6-5 - CASSSTYGQVRGGYTF TGTGCCAGCAGTTCCACCTACGGACAGGTTCGGGGAGGCTACACCTTC
TRBJ2-1 - TRBV7-8 - CASSLGLDNEQFF TGTGCCAGCAGCTTGGGACTTGACAATGAGCAGTTCTTC
TRBJ2-1 TRBD2 TRBV18 once CASSLQTSGRKDEQFF TGTGCCAGCTCACTACAGACTAGCGGGAGGAAGGATGAGCAGTTCTTC
TRBJ2-1 - TRBV10-3 once CAISESGPPPHNEQFF TGTGCCATCAGTGAGTCAGGGCCCCCTCCTCACAATGAGCAGTTCTTC
TRBJ1-2 TRBD1 TRBV6-4 - CASSPGTGSYGYTF TGTGCCAGCAGTCCCGGGACAGGGAGCTATGGCTACACCTTC
TRBJ2-3 TRBD2 TRBV6-5 - CASSRAGVGTDTQYF TGTGCCAGCAGTAGGGCGGGAGTTGGCACAGATACGCAGTATTTT
TRBJ2-5 - TRBV7-2 - CASSLGVGGVGGQETQYF TGTGCCAGCAGCTTAGGCGTAGGAGGGGTTGGGGGTCAAGAGACCCAGTACTTC
TRBJ2-2 TRBD2 TRBV5-4 - CASSPKGLAGGPGELFF TGTGCCAGCAGCCCCAAGGGACTAGCGGGAGGGCCTGGGGAGCTGTTTTTT